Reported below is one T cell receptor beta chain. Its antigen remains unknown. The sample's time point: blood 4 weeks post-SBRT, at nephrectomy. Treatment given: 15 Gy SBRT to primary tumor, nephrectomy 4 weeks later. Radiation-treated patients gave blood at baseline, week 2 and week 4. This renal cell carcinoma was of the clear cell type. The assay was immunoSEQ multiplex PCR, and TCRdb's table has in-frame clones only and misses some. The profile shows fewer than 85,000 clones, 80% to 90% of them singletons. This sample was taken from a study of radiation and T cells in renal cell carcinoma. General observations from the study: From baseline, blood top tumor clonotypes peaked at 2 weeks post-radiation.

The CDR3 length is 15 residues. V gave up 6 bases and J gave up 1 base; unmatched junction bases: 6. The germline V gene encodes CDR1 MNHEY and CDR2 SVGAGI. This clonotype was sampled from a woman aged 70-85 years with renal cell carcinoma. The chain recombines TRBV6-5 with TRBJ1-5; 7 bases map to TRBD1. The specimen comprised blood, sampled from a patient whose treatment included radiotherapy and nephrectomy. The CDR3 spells CASSQQGTSNQPQHF. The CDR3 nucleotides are TGTGCCAGCAGCCAACAGGGGACGAGCAATCAGCCCCAGCATTTT.